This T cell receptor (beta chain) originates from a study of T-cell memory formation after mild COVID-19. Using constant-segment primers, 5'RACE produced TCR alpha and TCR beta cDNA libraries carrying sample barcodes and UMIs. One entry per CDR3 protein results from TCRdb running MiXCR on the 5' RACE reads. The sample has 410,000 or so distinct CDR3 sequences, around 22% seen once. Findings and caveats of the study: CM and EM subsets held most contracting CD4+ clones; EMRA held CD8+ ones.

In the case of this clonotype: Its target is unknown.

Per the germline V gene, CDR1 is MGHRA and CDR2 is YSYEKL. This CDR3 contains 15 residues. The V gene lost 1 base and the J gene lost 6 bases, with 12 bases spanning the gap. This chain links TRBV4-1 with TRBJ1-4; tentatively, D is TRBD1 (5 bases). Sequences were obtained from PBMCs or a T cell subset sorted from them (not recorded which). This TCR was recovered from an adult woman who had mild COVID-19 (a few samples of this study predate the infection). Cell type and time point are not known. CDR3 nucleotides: TGCGCCAGCAGCCAAGTCCTTGGGACTTATGAAAAACTGTTTTTT. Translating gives CASSQVLGTYEKLFF.